The 8 T cell receptor beta chains listed next were all sequenced from one sample in a study of control samples from healthy donors and cancer patients. Profiling relied on immunoSEQ multiplex PCR, and the TCRdb table lists in-frame clones only, not all of them. The sample lists about 250,000 clones, approximately 80% occurring once. Material: PBMCs. Receptors originate from a woman aged 55-75 years with lung cancer.

V and J are TRBV11-2 and TRBJ1-4, with 8 bases fitting TRBD1. This CDR3 comprises 14 residues. With 5 bases clipped from V and 7 bases from J, the junction kept 6 bases outside the gene matches. CDR1 is SGHAT, CDR2 FQNNGV, per germline. The CDR3 bases are TGTGCCAGCAGCCTCGACAGGGGAAGTGAAAAACTGTTTTTT. It encodes CASSLDRGSEKLFF.

V and J are TRBV5-4 and TRBJ2-3, with 7 nucleotides matching TRBD2. Germline trimming cut 0 bases from V and 7 bases from J; bases unmatched to any gene: 5. Per germline, CDR1 SGHNT and CDR2 YYREEE (reference sequence). The CDR3 has 14 residues. CDR3 coding DNA: TGTGCCAGCAGCTTGGGGGGAGGGGATCATACGCAGTATTTT. Translated: CASSLGGGDHTQYF.

This clone was recorded a few times. V is TRBV2 and J is TRBJ1-2; D perhaps matches TRBD1 (6 bases). Trimming pared 6 bases from V and 4 bases from J, leaving 15 bases between. The CDR3 spans 14 residues. The V gene's germline CDR1 is SNHLY and CDR2 FYNNEI. The CDR3 sequence is CASRYREVIYGYTF. In nucleotides, the CDR3 is TGTGCCAGCAGATACAGGGAAGTAATCTATGGCTACACCTTC.

In its sample, this clone was seen a few times. The chain is built from TRBV14 and TRBJ2-3; 8 nucleotides agree with TRBD2. The CDR3 consists of 16 residues. Germline trimming cut 0 bases from V and 4 bases from J; bases unmatched to any gene: 6. Germline values: CDR1 SGHDN, CDR2 FVKESK. CDR3 sequence: CASSQDRGGLADTQYF. The CDR3 DNA follows: TGTGCCAGCAGCCAAGATCGCGGGGGGCTAGCAGATACGCAGTATTTT.

Turning to this clone: Other DNA variants within this sample encode the same CDR3. The chain has TRBV7-9 and TRBJ1-4; the match to TRBD1 covers 8 bases. Looked up from germline, CDR1 is SEHNR and CDR2 is FQNEAQ (reference sequence). The CDR3 runs to 14 residues. V gave up 5 bases and J gave up 8 bases; unmatched junction bases: 7. This CDR3 reads CASSLRQGNEKLFF. CDR3 bases: TGTGCCAGCAGCCTCCGACAGGGGAACGAAAAACTGTTTTTT.

V gene TRBV6-1 combines with J gene TRBJ1-1; a weak D match, TRBD1 (5 bases). The ends were cut back, 3 bases at V and 9 bases at J, with 14 bases in the middle. The CDR3 runs to 13 residues. Germline lookup yields CDR1 MNHNS and CDR2 SASEGT. For the CDR3, the DNA is TGTGCCAGCAGTGAGACGGGGGGAGTCAAAGCTTTCTTT. Translation gives CASSETGGVKAFF.

The chain links TRBV2 to TRBJ1-5, with TRBD1 as a possible D gene (5 bases). From germline, CDR1 is SNHLY and CDR2 FYNNEI. Trimming cost V 5 bases and J 5 bases, with 10 bases left between them. The CDR3 consists of 13 residues. The CDR3 spells CASSTGGYQPQHF. CDR3 nucleotides: TGTGCCAGCAGTACAGGTGGTTATCAGCCCCAGCATTTT.

The rearrangement links TRBV11-2 to TRBJ1-1, with 7 nucleotides matching TRBD1. The CDR3 has 14 residues. The V gene end was trimmed by 2 bases and the J gene end by 1 base; junction bases not matched to a gene: 1. Germline-derived CDR1 and CDR2 are SGHAT and FQNNGV. As DNA, the CDR3 is TGTGCCAGCAGCTTAAACAGGGGGAACACTGAAGCTTTCTTT. The encoded protein is CASSLNRGNTEAFF.